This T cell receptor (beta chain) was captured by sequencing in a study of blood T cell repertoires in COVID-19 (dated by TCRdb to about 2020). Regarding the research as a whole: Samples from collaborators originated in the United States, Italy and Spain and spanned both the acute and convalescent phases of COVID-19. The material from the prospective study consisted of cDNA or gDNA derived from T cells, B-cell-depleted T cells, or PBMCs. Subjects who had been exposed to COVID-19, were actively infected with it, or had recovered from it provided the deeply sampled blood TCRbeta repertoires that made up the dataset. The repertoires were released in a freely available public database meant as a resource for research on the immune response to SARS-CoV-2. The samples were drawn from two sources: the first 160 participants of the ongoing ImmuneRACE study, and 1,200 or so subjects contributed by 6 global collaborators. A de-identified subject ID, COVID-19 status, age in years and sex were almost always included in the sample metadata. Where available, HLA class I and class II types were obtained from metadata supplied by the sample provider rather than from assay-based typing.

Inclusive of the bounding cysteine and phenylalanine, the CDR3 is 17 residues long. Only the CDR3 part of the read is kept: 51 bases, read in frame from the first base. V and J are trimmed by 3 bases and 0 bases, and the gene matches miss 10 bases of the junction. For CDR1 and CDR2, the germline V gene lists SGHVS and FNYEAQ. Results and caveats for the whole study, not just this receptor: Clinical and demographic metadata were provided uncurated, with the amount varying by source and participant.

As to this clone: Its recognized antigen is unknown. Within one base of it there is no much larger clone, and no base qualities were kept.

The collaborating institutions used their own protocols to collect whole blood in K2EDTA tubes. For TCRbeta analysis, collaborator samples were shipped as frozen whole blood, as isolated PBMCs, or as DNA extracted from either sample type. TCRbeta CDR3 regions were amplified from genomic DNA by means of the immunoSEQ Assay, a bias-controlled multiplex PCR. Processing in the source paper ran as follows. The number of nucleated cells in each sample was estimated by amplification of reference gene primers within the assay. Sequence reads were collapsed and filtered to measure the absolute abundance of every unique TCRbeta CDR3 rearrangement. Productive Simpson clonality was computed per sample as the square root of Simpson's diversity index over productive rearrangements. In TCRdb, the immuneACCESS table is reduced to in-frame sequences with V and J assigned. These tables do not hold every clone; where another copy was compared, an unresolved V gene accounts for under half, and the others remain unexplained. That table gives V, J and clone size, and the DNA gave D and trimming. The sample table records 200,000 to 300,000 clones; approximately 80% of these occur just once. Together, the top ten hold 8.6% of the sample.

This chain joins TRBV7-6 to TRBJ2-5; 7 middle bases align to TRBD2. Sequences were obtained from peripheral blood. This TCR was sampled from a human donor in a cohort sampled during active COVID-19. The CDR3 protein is CASSLPRWREYQETQYF. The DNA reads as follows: TGTGCCAGCAGCTTGCCCCGGTGGCGGGAGTACCAAGAGACCCAGTACTTC.